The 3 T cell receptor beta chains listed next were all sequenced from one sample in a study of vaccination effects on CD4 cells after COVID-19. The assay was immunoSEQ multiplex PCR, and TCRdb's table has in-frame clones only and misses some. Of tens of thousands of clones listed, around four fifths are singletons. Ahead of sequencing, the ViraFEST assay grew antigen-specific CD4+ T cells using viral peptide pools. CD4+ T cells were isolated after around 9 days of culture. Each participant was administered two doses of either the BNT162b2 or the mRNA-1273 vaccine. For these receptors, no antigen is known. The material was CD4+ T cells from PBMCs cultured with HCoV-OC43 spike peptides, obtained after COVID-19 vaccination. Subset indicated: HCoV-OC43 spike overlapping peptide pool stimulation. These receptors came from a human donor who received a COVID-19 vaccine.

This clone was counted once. This CDR3 reads CASSSGQGYYGYTF. In DNA form, the CDR3 reads TGTGCCAGCAGCTCGGGACAGGGGTACTATGGCTACACCTTC. This chain links TRBV5-5 with TRBJ1-2; 10 bases are shared with TRBD1. CDR1 and CDR2 from the germline V gene are SGHKS and YYEKEE (reference sequence). V lost 3 bases, J lost 3 bases, and 2 bases stayed unmatched. The CDR3 loop spans 14 amino acids.

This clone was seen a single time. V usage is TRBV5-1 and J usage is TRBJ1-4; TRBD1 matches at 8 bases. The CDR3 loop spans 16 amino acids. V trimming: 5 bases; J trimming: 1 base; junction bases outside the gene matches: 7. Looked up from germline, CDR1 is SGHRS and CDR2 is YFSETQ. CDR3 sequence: CASSLQGAGTNEKLFF. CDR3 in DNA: TGCGCCAGCAGTTTGCAGGGGGCAGGAACTAATGAAAAACTGTTTTTT. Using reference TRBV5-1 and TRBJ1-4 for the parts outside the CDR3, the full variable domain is KAGVTQTPRYLIKTRGQQVTLSCSPISGHRSVSWYQQTPGQGLQFLFEYFSETQRNKGNFPGRFSGRQFSNSRSEMNVSTLELGDSALYLCASSLQGAGTNEKLFFGSGTQLSVL.

In DNA form, the CDR3 reads TGCGCCAGCAGCTTCACTAGCGGGGACCAAGAGACCCAGTACTTC. This translates into CASSFTSGDQETQYF. J is TRBJ2-5 and V is TRBV5-1; TRBD2 aligns across 10 bases. V lost 2 bases, J lost 0 bases, and 1 base stayed unmatched. The CDR3 has 15 residues. Germline V gives CDR1 SGHRS, CDR2 YFSETQ.